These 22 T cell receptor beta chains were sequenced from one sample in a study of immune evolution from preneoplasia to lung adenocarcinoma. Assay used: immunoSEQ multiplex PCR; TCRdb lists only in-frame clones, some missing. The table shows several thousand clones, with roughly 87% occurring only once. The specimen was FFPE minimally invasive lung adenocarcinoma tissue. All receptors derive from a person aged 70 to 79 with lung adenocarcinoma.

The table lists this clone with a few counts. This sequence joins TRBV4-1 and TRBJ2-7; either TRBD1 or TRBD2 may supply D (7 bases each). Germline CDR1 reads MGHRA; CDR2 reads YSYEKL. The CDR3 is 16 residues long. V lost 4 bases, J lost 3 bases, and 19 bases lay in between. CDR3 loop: CASSREGASGDYEQYF. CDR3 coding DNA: TGCGCCAGCAGCCGCGAGGGGGCTAGCGGAGACTACGAGCAGTACTTC.

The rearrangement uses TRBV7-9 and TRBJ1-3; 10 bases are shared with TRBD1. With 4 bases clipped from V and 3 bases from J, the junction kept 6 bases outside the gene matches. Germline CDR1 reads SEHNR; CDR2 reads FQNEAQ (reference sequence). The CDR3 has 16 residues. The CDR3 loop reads CASSSKGQGFGNTIYF. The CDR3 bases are TGTGCCAGCAGCTCGAAGGGACAGGGGTTTGGAAACACCATATATTTT.

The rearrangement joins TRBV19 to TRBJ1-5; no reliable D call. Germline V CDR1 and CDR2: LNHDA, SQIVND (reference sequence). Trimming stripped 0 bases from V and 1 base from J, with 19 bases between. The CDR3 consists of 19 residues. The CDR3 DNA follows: TGTGCCAGTAGTATAGATGGCATTAGCGGACGAAGGAGCAATCAGCCCCAGCATTTT. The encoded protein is CASSIDGISGRRSNQPQHF.

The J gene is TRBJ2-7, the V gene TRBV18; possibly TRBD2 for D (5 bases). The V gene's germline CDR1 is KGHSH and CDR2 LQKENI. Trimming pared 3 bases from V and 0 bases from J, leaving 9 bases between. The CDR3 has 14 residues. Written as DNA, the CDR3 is TGTGCCAGCTCACCCAACGGGGACTCCTACGAGCAGTACTTC. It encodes CASSPNGDSYEQYF.

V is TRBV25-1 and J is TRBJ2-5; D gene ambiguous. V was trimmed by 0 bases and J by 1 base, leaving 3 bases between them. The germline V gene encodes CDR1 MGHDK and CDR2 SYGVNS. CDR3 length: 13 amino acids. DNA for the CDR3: TGTGCCAGCAGTGAATATGGCCAAGAGACCCAGTACTTC. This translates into CASSEYGQETQYF.

The CDR3 nucleotides read TGCGCCAGCAGCCCTTCTGACAGCACCTATGGCTACACCTTC. This encodes CASSPSDSTYGYTF. The chain is built from TRBV5-1 and TRBJ1-2; perhaps TRBD1 as D (5 bases). The germline V gene encodes CDR1 SGHRS and CDR2 YFSETQ. CDR3 length: 14 residues. Trimming left V 4 bases short and J 4 bases short, with 14 bases between.

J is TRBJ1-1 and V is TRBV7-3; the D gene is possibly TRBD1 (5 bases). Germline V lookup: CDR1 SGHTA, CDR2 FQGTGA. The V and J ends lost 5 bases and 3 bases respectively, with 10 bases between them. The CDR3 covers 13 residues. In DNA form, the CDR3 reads TGTGCCAGCAGCCTACAGGTCTACACTGAAGCTTTCTTT. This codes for CASSLQVYTEAFF.

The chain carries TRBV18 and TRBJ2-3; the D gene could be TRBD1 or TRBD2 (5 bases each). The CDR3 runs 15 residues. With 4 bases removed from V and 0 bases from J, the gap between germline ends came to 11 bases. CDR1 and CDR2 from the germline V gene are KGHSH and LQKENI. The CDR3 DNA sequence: TGTGCCAGCTCACTCCGGGACGGCAGCACAGATACGCAGTATTTT. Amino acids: CASSLRDGSTDTQYF.

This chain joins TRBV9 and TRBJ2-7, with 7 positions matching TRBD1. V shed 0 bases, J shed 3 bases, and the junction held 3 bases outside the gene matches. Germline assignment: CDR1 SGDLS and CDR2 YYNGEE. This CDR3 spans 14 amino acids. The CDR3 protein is CASSVGTGVYEQYF. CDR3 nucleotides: TGTGCCAGCAGCGTAGGGACAGGCGTCTACGAGCAGTACTTC.

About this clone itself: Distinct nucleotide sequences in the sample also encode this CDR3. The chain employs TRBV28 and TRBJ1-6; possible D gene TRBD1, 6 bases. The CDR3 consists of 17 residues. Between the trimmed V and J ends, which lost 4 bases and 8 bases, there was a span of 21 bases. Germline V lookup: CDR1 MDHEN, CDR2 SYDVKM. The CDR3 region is CASSSDGEGGPYSPLHF. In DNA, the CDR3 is TGTGCCAGCAGTTCAGATGGGGAGGGGGGTCCTTATTCACCCCTCCACTTT.

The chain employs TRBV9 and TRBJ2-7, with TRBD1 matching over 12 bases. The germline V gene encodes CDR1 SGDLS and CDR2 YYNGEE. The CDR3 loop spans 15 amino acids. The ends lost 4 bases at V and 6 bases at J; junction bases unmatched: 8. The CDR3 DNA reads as TGTGCCAGCAGCCCCCAGGGACAGGGGGCCTCCGAGCAGTACTTC. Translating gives CASSPQGQGASEQYF.

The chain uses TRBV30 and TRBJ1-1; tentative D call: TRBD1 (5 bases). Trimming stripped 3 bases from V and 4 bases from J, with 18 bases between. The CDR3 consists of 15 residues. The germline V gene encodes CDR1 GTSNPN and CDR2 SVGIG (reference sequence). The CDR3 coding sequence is TGTGCCTGGAGCGCCACGGGGCCGACCCCCACTGAAGCTTTCTTT. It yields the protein CAWSATGPTPTEAFF.

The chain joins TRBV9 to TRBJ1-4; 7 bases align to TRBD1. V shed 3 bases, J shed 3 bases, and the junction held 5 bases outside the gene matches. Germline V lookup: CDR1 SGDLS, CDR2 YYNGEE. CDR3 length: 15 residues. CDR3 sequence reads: CASSGRGVANEKLFF. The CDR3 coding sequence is TGTGCCAGCAGCGGCAGGGGGGTGGCTAATGAAAAACTGTTTTTT.

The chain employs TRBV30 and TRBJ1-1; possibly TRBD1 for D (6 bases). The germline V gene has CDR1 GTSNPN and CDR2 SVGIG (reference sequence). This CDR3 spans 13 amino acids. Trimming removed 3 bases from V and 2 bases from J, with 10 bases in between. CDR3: CAWRGGYNTEAFF. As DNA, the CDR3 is TGTGCCTGGAGGGGGGGCTACAACACTGAAGCTTTCTTT.

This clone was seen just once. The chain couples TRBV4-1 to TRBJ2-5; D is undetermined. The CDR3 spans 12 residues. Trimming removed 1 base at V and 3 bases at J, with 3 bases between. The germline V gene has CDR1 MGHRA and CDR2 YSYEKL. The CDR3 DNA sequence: TGCGCCAGCAGCCAAGGGGAAGAGACCCAGTACTTC. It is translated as CASSQGEETQYF.

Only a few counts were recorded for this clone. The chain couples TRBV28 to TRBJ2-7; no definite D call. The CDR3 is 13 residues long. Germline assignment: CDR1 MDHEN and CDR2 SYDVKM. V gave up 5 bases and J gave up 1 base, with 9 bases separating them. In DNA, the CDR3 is TGTGCCAGCAGTCCAGCCTCTTCCTACGAGCAGTACTTC. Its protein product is CASSPASSYEQYF.

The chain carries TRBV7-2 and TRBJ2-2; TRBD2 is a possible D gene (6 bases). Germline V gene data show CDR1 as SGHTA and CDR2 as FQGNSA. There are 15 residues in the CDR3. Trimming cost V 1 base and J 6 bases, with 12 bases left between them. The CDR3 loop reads CASSLGDSVSGELFF. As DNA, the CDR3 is TGTGCCAGCAGCTTAGGGGACTCTGTTTCCGGGGAGCTGTTTTTT.

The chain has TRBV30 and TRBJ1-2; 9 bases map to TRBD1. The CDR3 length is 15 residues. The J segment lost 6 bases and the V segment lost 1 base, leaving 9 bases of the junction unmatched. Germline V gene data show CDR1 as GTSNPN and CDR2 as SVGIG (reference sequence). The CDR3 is CAWSANRGRANGYTF. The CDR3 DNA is TGTGCCTGGAGTGCAAACAGGGGGCGGGCGAATGGCTACACCTTC.

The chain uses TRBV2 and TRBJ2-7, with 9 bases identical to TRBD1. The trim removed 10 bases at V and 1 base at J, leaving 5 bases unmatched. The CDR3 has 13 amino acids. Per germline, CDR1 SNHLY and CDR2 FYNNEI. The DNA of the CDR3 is TGTGCCATCGGACAGGGGAGTTCCTACGAGCAGTACTTC. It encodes CAIGQGSSYEQYF.

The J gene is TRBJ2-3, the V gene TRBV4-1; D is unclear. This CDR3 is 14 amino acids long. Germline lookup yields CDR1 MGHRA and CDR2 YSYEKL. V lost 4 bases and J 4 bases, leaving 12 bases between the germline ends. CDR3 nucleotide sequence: TGCGCCAGCAGCCTTTCTAGGTGGGCAGATACGCAGTATTTT. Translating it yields CASSLSRWADTQYF.

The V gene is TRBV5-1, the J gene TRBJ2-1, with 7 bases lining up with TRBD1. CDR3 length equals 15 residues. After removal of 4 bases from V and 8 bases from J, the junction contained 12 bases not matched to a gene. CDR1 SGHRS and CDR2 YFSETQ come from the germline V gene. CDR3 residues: CASSLGQSLGHEQFF. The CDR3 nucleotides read TGCGCCAGCAGCCTGGGACAGTCCCTGGGGCATGAGCAGTTCTTC. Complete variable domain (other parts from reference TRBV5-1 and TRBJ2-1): KAGVTQTPRYLIKTRGQQVTLSCSPISGHRSVSWYQQTPGQGLQFLFEYFSETQRNKGNFPGRFSGRQFSNSRSEMNVSTLELGDSALYLCASSLGQSLGHEQFFGPGTRLTVL.

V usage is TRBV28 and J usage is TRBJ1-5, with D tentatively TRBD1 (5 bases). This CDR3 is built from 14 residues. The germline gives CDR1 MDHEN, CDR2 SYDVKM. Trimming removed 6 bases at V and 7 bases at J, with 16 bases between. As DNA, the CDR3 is TGTGCCAGCAGACAAGCAGGGAGCGGACAGCCCCAGCATTTT. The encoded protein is CASRQAGSGQPQHF.